This TCR beta chain was recovered during a study of a mutant IDH1 vaccine in newly diagnosed glioma. Study at large: Following radiotherapy alone, or alongside temozolomide cycles, vaccination was started after an interval of 4-6 weeks. Most patients had received both radiotherapy and temozolomide, the prior options being radiotherapy, temozolomide, or both.

Libraries were prepared by immunoSEQ multiplex PCR; TCRdb keeps only in-frame clonotypes and omits some of them. There are roughly 130,000 clones in the sample; roughly 78% occur only once, and 4.5% to 6% lies in the top ten. Study-wide points: Any relationship between pseudoprogression and changes in top peripheral T cell clonotypes seemed absent. Across multiple MHC alleles, 80% to 95% of patients had vaccine-induced responses.

Noted time point: week 11, during vaccination. Every single dose of the vaccine, 300 ug of mutant IDH1 20-mer peptide, came with topical imiquimod. V lost 5 bases, J lost 1 base, and 9 bases lay in between. This CDR3 has 15 amino acids. Germline V gives CDR1 MNHEY, CDR2 SVGAGI. As for this clone: The antigen is undetermined.

The receptor was derived from a man between 40 and 49 years old with glioma. This specimen consisted of PBMCs, obtained from a glioma patient whose treatment included an IDH1 peptide vaccine. J is TRBJ2-6 and V is TRBV6-5; D unresolved. CDR3 sequence reads: CASSGVKSGANVLTF. The CDR3 DNA is TGTGCCAGCAGTGGAGTGAAATCTGGGGCCAACGTCCTGACTTTC.